Sequencing of this TCR beta chain was carried out in a study of blood T cells in healthy people across ages. Study-level findings and limits: Considered underestimates were the diversity estimates obtained from one million T cells.

Concerning this clonotype: Its antigen is undetermined.

The use of a sample-barcoded 5' primer and a J-beta primer mix characterized a second PCR of roughly 6 to 12 cycles. A template-switch adaptor that had 12 random nucleotides put a tag on each cDNA molecule. TCRdb processed the 5' RACE reads anew with MiXCR; each CDR3 protein has one entry. Among some 760,000 distinct CDR3 sequences listed, about 25% were seen once. J gave up 0 bases and V 3 bases, and 6 bases lay outside the gene matches. The CDR3 sequence is 16 residues long. CDR1 and CDR2 from the germline V gene are SGHAT and FQNNGV. Peripheral blood samples of around 9.8 milliliters were drawn from each donor. This same sample was also taken into another study, of T cells of mothers and their children. That paper notes: Over 8 million reads per mother and around 3.2 million per child were obtained.

The sample was blood. This chain connects TRBV11-2 to TRBJ1-1, with TRBD1 matching 8 bases. This sequence originates from a boy between 10 and 17 years old in good health. The CDR3 here is CASSFGTGGMNTEAFF. In nucleotides, the CDR3 is TGTGCCAGCAGCTTTGGGACAGGCGGGATGAACACTGAAGCTTTCTTT.